This TCR beta chain appears in the sequencing data of a study of T cells in Graves' hyperthyroidism and ophthalmopathy. Overall study context: The initial diagnosis was the point when peripheral blood was collected, ahead of any treatment.

This clonotype turned up a few times. Not enrolled were patients with uncontrolled infection, other autoimmune disease, pregnancy or lactation. Diagnoses were established using clinical symptoms, serum thyroxine and TRAb, thyroid ultrasound and orbital computed tomography. The V gene lost 4 bases and the J gene lost 3 bases, with 6 bases spanning the gap. The germline CDR1 and CDR2 sequences are SQVTM and ANQGSEA. There are 11 residues in the CDR3. RNA transcripts gave rise to amplified TCR beta CDR3 regions. RT-PCR in the first round (using the HTBI primer set) targeted the TCR CDR3. TCRdb re-derived calls from the multiplex PCR reads in MiXCR, one entry per CDR3 protein. The sample holds around 610,000 distinct CDR3 sequences, 14% to 15% seen once.

The rearrangement joins TRBV29-1 to TRBJ1-1; TRBD1 is a possible D gene (6 bases). This clonotype was obtained from a woman in her thirties or forties with Graves' ophthalmopathy. The material sequenced was blood. This CDR3 is CSVGTDTEAFF. The CDR3 nucleotides are TGCAGCGTTGGGACAGACACTGAAGCTTTCTTT.